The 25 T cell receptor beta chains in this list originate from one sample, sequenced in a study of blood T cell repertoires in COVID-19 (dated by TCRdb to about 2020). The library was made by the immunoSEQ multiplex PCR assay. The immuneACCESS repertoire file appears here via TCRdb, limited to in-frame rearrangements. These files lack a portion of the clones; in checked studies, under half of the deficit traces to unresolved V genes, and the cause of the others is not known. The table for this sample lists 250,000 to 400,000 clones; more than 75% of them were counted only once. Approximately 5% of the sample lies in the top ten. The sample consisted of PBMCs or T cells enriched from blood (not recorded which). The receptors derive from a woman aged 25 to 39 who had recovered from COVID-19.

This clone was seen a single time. The DNA for the CDR3 is TGTGCCAGCAGCTTACATAGAGAAGAGACCCAGTACTTC. Amino acids: CASSLHREETQYF. The rearrangement joins TRBV11-1 to TRBJ2-5; D unclear. There are 13 residues in the CDR3. V lost 2 bases, J lost 3 bases, and 7 bases lay in between. Germline V gives CDR1 SGHAT, CDR2 FQDESV (reference sequence). Full variable domain (remainder filled in from reference TRBV11-1 and TRBJ2-5): EAEVAQSPRYKITEKSQAVAFWCDPISGHATLYWYRQILGQGPELLVQFQDESVVDDSQLPKDRFSAERLKGVDSTLKIQPAELGDSAMYLCASSLHREETQYFGPGTRLLVL.

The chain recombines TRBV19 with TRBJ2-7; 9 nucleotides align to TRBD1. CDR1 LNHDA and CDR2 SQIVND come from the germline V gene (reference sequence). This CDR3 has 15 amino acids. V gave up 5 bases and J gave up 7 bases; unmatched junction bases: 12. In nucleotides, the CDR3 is TGTGCCAGTAGTTCTCCGGGACAGGGCCATGGTGAGCAGTACTTC. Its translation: CASSSPGQGHGEQYF.

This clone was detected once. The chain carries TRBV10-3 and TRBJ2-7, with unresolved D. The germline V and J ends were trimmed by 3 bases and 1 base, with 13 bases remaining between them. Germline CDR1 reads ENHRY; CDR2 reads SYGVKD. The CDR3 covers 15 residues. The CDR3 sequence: CAISDPLESSYEQYF. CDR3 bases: TGTGCCATCAGTGATCCCCTCGAGAGTTCCTACGAGCAGTACTTC.

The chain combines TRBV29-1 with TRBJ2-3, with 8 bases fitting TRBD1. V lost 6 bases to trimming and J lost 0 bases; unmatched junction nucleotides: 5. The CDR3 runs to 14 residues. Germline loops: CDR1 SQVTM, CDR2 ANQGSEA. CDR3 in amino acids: CSVAWTGSTDTQYF. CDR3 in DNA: TGCAGCGTCGCGTGGACAGGGAGCACAGATACGCAGTATTTT.

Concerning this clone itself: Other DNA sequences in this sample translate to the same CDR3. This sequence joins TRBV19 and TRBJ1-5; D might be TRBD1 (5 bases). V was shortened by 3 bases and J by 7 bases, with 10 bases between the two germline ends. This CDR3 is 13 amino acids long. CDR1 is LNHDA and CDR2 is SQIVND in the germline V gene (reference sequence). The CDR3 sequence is CASSIDRRQPQHF. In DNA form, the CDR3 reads TGTGCCAGTAGTATTGACAGACGGCAGCCCCAGCATTTT.

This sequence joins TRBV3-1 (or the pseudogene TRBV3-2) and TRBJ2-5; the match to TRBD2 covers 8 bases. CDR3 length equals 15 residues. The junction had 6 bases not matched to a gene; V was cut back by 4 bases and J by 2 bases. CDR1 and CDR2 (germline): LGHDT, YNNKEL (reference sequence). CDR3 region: CASSRAGEPQETQYF. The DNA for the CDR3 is TGTGCCAGCAGCCGAGCGGGGGAGCCTCAAGAGACCCAGTACTTC.

CDR3 sequence: CASSYRIGGGADTQYF. Written as DNA, the CDR3 is TGTGCCAGCAGTTACCGAATCGGCGGGGGGGCAGATACGCAGTATTTT. V usage is TRBV6-2 or TRBV6-3 and J usage is TRBJ2-3, with 9 bases lining up with TRBD2. The CDR3 covers 16 residues. V was clipped by 2 bases and J by 4 bases; unmatched bases: 7. The germline V gene encodes CDR1 MNHEY and CDR2 SVGEGT.

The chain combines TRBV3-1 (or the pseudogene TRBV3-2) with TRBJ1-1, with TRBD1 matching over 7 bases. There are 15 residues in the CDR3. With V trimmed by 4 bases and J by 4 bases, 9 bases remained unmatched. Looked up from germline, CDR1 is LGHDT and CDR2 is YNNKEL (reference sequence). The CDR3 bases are TGTGCCAGCAGCCCCGGGGGACAGAGAGGCACTGAAGCTTTCTTT. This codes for CASSPGGQRGTEAFF.

The CDR3 nucleotides read TGTGCCAGCAGTGTTGACAGTACCTCTGGAAACACCATATATTTT. Translation: CASSVDSTSGNTIYF. V gene TRBV2 combines with J gene TRBJ1-3, with a tentative D call TRBD1 (5 bases). Germline CDR1 reads SNHLY; CDR2 reads FYNNEI. Trimming cost V 4 bases and J 0 bases, with 10 bases left between them. The CDR3 is made up of 15 amino acids.

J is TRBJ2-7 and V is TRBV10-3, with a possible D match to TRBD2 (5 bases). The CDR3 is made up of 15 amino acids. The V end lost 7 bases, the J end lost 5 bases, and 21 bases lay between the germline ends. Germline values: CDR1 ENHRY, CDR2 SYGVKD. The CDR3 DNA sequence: TGTGCCATCACCCCAAGTGAGGGCCTGGCGGACGAGCAGTACTTC. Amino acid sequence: CAITPSEGLADEQYF.

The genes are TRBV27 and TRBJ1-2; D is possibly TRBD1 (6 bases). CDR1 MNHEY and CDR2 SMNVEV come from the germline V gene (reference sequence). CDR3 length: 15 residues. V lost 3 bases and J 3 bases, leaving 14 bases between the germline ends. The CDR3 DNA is TGTGCCAGCAGTTTCCGGGGGGCAGGGGACTATGGCTACACCTTC. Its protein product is CASSFRGAGDYGYTF.

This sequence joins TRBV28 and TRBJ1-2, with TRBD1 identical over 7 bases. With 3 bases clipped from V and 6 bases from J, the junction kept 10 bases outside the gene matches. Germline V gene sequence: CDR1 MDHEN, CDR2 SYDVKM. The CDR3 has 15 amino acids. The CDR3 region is CASSLLRQGQDGYTF. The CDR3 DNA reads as TGTGCCAGCAGTTTGTTGAGACAGGGCCAGGATGGCTACACCTTC.

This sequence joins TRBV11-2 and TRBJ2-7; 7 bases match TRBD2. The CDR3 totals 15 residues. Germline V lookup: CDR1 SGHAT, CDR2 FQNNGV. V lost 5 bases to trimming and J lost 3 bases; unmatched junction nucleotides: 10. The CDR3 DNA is TGTGCCAGCAGCCTACGGAGCGGGGTAAGCTACGAGCAGTACTTC. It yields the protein CASSLRSGVSYEQYF.

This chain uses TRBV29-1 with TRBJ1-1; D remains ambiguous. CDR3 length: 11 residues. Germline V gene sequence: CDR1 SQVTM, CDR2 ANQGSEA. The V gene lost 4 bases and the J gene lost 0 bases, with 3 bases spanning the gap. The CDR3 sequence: CSVGMNTEAFF. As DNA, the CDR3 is TGCAGCGTTGGTATGAACACTGAAGCTTTCTTT.

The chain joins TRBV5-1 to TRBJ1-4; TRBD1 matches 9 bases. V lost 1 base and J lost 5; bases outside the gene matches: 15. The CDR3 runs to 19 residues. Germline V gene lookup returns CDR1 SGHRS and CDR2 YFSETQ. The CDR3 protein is CASSLTGLRPTGGNEKLFF. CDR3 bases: TGCGCCAGCAGCTTGACCGGTTTACGGCCGACAGGGGGAAATGAAAAACTGTTTTTT.

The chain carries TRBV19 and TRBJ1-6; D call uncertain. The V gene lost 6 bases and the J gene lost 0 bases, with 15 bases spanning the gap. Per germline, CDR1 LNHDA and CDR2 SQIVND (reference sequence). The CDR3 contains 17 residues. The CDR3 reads CASSLGSADSYNSPLHF. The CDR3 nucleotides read TGTGCCAGTAGCCTTGGGAGTGCAGACTCCTATAATTCACCCCTCCACTTT.

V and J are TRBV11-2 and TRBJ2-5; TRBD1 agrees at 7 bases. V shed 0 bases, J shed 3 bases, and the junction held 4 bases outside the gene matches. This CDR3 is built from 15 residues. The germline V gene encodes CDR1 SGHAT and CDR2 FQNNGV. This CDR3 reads CASSLDRGREETQYF. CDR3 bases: TGTGCCAGCAGCTTAGATAGGGGGCGCGAAGAGACCCAGTACTTC. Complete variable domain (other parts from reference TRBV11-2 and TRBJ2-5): EAGVAQSPRYKIIEKRQSVAFWCNPISGHATLYWYQQILGQGPKLLIQFQNNGVVDDSQLPKDRFSAERLKGVDSTLKIQPAKLEDSAVYLCASSLDRGREETQYFGPGTRLLVL.

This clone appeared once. The CDR3 nucleotides are TGTGCCAGCAGCCAAGATACCGGGTGGCTGTTTTTT. It translates to CASSQDTGWLFF. The chain recombines TRBV3-1 (or the pseudogene TRBV3-2) with TRBJ1-4, with D uncertain. V lost 0 bases and J 14 bases, leaving 10 bases between the germline ends. Germline CDR1 is LGHDT and CDR2 is YNNKEL (reference sequence). The CDR3 contains 12 residues.

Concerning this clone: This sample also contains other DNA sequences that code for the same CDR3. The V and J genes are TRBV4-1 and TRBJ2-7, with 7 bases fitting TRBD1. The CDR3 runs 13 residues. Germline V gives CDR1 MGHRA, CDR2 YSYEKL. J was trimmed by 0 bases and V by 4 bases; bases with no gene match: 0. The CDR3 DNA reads TGCGCCAGCAGCCGGGACAGCTCCTACGAGCAGTACTTC. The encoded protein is CASSRDSSYEQYF.

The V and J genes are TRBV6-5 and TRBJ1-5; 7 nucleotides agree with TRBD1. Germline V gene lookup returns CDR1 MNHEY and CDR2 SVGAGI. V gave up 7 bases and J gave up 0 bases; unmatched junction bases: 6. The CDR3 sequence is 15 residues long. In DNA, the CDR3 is TGTGCCAGCACCATGACAGGGCTTAGCAATCAGCCCCAGCATTTT. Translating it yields CASTMTGLSNQPQHF.

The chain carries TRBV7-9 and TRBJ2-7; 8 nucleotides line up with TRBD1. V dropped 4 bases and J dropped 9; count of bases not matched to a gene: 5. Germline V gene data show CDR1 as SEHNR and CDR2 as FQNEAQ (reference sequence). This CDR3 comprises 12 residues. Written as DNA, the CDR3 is TGTGCCAGCAGCTCTGACAGGGGACGGCAGTACTTC. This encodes CASSSDRGRQYF.

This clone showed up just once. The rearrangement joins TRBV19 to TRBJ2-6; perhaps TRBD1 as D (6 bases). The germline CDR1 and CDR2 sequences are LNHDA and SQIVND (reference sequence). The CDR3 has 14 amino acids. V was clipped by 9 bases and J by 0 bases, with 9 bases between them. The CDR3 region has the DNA TGTGCCAGCAACAGGGACTCTGGGGCCAACGTCCTGACTTTC. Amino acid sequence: CASNRDSGANVLTF.

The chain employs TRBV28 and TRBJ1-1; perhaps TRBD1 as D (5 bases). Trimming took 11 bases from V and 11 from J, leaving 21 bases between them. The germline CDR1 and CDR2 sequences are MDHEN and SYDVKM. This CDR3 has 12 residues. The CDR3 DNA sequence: TGTGCCGGAGAAGTGGAGGGGCGCCCGGCTTTCTTT. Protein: CAGEVEGRPAFF.

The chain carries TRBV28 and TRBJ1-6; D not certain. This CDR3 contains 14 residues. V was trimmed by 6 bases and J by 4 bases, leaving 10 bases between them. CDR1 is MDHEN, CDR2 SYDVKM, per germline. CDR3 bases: TGTGCCAGCAGACGACACTTGTATAATTCACCCCTCCACTTT. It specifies CASRRHLYNSPLHF. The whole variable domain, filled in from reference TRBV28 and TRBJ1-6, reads DVKVTQSSRYLVKRTGEKVFLECVQDMDHENMFWYRQDPGLGLRLIYFSYDVKMKEKGDIPEGYSVSREKKERFSLILESASTNQTSMYLCASRRHLYNSPLHFGNGTRLTVT.

CDR3 in amino acids: CSARQAYGYTF. CDR3 coding DNA: TGCAGTGCCAGGCAAGCCTATGGCTACACCTTC. The chain combines TRBV20-1 with TRBJ1-2; D unclear. The V end was cut by 6 bases, the J end by 4 bases, with 9 bases between. The CDR3 is made up of 11 amino acids. CDR1 is DFQATT, CDR2 SNEGSKA, per germline (reference sequence).